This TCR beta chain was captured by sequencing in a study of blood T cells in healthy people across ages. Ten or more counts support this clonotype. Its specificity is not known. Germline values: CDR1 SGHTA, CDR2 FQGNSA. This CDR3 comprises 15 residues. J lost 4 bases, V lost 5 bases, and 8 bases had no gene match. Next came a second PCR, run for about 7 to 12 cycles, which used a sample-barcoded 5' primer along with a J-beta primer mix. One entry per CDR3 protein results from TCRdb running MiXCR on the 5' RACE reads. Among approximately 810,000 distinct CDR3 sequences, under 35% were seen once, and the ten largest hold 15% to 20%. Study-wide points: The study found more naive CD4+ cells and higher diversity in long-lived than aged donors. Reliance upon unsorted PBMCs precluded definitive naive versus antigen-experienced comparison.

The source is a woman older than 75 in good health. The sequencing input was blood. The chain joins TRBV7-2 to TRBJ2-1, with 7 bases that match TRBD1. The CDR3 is CASSVTGTDYNEQFF. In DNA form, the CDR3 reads TGTGCCAGCAGCGTGACCGGGACAGATTACAATGAGCAGTTCTTC.